This T cell receptor (beta chain) stems from a study of CD8+CD57+ T cells in acquired aplastic anemia. Study information: CD4+ and CD8+ cells, once sorted, gave DNA averaging roughly 3 ug.

This clonotype was seen many times. Its antigen is not known. With 6 bases removed from V and 7 bases from J, the gap between germline ends came to 7 bases. The CDR3 totals 12 residues. Germline loops: CDR1 MGHRA, CDR2 YSYEKL. General study results and limits: Some 29 shared CD8+ CDR3s appeared highly expressed within patients' immunodominant clones.

By flow cytometry, patients selected for sequencing had shown an expansion of CD8+CD57+ cells. With no exception, the patients had severe acquired aplastic anemia. Investigators profiled TCR beta VDJ and CDR3 from genomic DNA template. One entry per CDR3 protein results from TCRdb running MiXCR on the reads. The data show about 58,000 distinct CDR3 sequences, 57% seen once. Source material: sorted CD4+, CD8+, or CD8+CD57+ T cells (not recorded which) from PBMCs. This chain connects TRBV4-1 to TRBJ1-6; D is uncertain. The sequence derives from a human donor with aplastic anemia. The CDR3 here is CASSVGNSPLHF. CDR3 bases: TGCGCCAGCAGTGTGGGGAATTCACCCCTCCACTTT.